This T cell receptor (beta chain) was retrieved from a study of blood T cell repertoires in COVID-19. Study at large: The cDNA or gDNA used as material had been derived from T cells, B-cell-depleted T cells, or PBMCs.

In the original workflow: Estimated nucleated cell counts came from reference gene primer amplification. Method: immunoSEQ multiplex PCR; TCRdb's copy keeps in-frame clones and lacks some. D and trimming were read from the DNA, whereas the V and J calls and clone size are those reported in that table. The sample has 150,000 or so clones; roughly four fifths are singletons. This clone was detected once. CDR1 is MGHRA and CDR2 is YSYEKL in the germline V gene. The CDR3 has 17 residues. With 2 bases clipped from V and 4 bases from J, the junction kept 11 bases outside the gene matches. This receptor was taken from a man in his fifties or sixties with active or convalescent COVID-19. The chain carries TRBV4-1 and TRBJ2-1; 7 bases map to TRBD2. The source material was peripheral blood. CDR3 bases: TGCGCCAGCAGCCAATCCGCTTCTAGCGGAGCTTACAATGAGCAGTTCTTC. Its protein product is CASSQSASSGAYNEQFF.